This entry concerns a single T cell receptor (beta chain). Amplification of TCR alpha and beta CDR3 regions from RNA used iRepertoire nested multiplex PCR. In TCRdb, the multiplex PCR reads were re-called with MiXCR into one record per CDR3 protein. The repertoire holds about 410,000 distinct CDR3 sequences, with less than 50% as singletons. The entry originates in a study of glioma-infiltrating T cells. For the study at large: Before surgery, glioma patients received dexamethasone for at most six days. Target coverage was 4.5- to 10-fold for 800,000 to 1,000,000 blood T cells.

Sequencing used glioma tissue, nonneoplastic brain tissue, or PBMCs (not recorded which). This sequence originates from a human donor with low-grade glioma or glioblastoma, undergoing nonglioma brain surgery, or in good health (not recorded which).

CDR3 DNA sequence: TGTGCCATCAGTGAGTCGTCGATAGGGGAAGGCTACACCTTC. Amino acid sequence: CAISESSIGEGYTF. The genes are TRBV10-3 and TRBJ1-2, with D possibly being TRBD1 (5 bases). The CDR3 is 14 residues long. Germline loops: CDR1 ENHRY, CDR2 SYGVKD. The ends were cut back, 0 bases at V and 8 bases at J, with 13 bases in the middle.